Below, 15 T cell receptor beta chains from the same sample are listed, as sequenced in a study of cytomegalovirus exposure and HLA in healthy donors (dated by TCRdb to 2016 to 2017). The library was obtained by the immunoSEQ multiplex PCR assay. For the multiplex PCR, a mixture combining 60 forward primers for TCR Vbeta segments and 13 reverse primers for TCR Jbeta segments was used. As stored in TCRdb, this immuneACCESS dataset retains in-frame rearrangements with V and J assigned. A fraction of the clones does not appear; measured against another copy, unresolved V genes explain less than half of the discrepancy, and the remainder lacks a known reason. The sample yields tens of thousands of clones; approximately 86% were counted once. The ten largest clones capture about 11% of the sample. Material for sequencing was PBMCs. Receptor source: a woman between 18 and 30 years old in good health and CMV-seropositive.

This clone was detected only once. CDR3 protein: CASSLEGGGHNEQFF. In DNA form, the CDR3 reads TGCGCCAGCAGCTTGGAGGGCGGGGGTCACAATGAGCAGTTCTTC. The chain combines TRBV5-1 with TRBJ2-1, with TRBD2 matching over 7 bases. The CDR3 is 15 residues long. Germline CDR1 and CDR2: SGHRS and YFSETQ. The V gene end was trimmed by 0 bases and the J gene end by 5 bases; junction bases not matched to a gene: 5.

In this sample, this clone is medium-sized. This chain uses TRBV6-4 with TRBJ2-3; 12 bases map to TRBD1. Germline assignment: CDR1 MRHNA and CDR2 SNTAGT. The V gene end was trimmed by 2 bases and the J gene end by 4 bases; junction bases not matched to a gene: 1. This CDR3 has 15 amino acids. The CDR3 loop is CASSDGTGGPDTQYF. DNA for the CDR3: TGTGCCAGCAGTGACGGGACAGGGGGCCCAGATACGCAGTATTTT.

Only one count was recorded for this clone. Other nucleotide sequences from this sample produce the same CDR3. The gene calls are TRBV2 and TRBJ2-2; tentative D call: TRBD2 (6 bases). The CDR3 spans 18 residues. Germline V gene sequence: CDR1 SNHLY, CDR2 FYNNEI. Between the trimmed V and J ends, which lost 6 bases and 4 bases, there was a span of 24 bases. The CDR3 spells CASRKGGTLRDLTGELFF. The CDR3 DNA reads TGTGCCAGCAGGAAAGGAGGGACCCTACGAGATCTCACCGGGGAGCTGTTTTTT.

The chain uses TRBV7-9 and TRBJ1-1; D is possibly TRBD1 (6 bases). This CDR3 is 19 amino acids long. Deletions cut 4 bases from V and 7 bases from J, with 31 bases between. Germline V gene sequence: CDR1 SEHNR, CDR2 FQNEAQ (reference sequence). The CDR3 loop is CASSWTGTNTVLSLSEAFF. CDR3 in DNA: TGTGCCAGCAGCTGGACCGGGACAAACACCGTCTTGTCCCTGAGTGAAGCTTTCTTT.

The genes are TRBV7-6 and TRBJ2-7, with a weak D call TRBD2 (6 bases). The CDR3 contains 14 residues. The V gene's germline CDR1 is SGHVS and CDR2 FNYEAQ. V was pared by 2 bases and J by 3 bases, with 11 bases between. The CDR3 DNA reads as TGTGCCAGCAGCTTACACCGGGAGAGCTACGAGCAGTACTTC. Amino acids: CASSLHRESYEQYF. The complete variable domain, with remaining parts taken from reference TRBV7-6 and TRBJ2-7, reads GAGVSQSPRYKVTKRGQDVALRCDPISGHVSLYWYRQALGQGPEFLTYFNYEAQQDKSGLPNDRFSAERPEGSISTLTIQRTEQRDSAMYRCASSLHRESYEQYFGPGTRLTVT.

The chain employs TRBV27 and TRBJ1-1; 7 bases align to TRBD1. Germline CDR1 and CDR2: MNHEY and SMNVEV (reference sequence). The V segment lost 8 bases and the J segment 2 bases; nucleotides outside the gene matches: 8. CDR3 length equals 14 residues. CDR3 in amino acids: CASGWTGFNTEAFF. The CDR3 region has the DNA TGTGCCAGCGGTTGGACAGGCTTTAACACTGAAGCTTTCTTT.

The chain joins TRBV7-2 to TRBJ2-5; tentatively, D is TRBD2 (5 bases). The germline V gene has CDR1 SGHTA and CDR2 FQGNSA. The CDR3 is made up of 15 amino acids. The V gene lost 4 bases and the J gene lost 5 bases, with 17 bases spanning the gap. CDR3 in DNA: TGTGCCAGCAGCTCGGACTGGAGGATTGGGGAGACCCAGTACTTC. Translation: CASSSDWRIGETQYF.

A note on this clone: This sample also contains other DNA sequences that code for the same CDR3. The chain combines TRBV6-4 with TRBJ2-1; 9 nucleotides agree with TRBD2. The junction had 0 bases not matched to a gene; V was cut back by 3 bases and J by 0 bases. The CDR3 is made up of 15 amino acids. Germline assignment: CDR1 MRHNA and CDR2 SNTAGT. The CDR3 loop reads CASSETSGSYNEQFF. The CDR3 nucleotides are TGTGCCAGCAGTGAGACTAGCGGCTCCTACAATGAGCAGTTCTTC.

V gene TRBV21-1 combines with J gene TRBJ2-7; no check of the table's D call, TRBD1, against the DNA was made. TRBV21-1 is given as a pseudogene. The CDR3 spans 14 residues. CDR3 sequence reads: CASRDRGGYWEQYF. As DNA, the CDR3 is TGTGCCAGCAGGGACAGGGGGGGGTATTGGGAGCAGTACTTC.

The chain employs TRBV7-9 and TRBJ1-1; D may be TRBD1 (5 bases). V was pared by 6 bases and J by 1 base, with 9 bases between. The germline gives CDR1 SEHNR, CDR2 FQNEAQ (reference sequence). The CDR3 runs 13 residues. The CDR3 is CASRPTENTEAFF. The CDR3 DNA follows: TGTGCCAGCAGGCCGACAGAGAACACTGAAGCTTTCTTT. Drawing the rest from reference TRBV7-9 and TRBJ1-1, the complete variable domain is DTGVSQNPRHKITKRGQNVTFRCDPISEHNRLYWYRQTLGQGPEFLTYFQNEAQLEKSRLLSDRFSAERPKGSFSTLEIQRTEQGDSAMYLCASRPTENTEAFFGQGTRLTVV.

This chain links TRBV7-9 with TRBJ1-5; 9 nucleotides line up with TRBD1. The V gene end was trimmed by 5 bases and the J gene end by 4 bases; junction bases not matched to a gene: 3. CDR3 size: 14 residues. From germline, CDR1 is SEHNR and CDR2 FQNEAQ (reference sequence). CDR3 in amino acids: CASSPGTGNQPQHF. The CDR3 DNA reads TGTGCCAGCAGCCCAGGGACAGGGAATCAGCCCCAGCATTTT.

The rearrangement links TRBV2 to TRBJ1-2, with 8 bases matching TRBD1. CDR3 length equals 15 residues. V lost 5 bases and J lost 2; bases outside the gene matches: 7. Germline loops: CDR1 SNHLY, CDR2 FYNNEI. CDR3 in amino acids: CASSRDRSVNYGYTF. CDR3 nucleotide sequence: TGTGCCAGCAGTAGGGACAGGTCTGTAAACTATGGCTACACCTTC.

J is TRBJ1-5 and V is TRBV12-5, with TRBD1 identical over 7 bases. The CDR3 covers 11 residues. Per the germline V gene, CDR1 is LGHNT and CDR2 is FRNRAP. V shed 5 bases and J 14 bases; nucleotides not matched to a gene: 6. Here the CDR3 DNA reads TGTGCTAGTGGTCCCGGGACAGCTAAGCATTTT. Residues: CASGPGTAKHF.

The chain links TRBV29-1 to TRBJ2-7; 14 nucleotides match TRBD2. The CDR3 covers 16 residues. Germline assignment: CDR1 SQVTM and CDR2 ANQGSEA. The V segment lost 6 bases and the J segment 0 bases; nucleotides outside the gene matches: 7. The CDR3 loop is CSVGGLAGGHSYEQYF. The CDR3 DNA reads TGCAGCGTAGGCGGACTAGCGGGGGGCCACTCCTACGAGCAGTACTTC.

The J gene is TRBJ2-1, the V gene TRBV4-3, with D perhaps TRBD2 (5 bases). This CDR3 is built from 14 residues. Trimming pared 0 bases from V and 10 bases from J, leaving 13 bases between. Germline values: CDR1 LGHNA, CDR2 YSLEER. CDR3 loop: CASSQEALVGEQFF. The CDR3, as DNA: TGCGCCAGCAGCCAAGAGGCACTAGTGGGGGAGCAGTTCTTC.